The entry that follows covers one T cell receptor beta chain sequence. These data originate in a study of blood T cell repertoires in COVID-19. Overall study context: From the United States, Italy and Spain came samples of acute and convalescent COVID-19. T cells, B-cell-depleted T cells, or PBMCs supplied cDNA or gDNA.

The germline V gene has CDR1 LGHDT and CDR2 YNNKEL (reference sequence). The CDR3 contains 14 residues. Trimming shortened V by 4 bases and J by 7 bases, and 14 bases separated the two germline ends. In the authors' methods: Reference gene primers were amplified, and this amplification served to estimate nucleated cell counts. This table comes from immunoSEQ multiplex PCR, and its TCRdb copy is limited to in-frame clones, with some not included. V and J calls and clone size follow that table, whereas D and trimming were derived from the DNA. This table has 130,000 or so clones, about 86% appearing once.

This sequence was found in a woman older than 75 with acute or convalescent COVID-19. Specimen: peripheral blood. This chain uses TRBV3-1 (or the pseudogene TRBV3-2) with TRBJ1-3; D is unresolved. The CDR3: CASSPRSGSNTIYF. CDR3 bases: TGTGCCAGCAGCCCGCGGAGCGGCTCCAACACCATATATTTT.